These T cell receptor beta chains were read from a single sample in a study of cytomegalovirus exposure and HLA in healthy donors. Clones were sequenced by immunoSEQ multiplex PCR, and TCRdb holds only the in-frame ones, with some missing. Here the sample spans roughly 200,000 clones, about four fifths being singletons. Specimen: PBMCs. These receptors were obtained from a female donor in good health and CMV-seronegative. CDR3s include the opening cysteine and the closing phenylalanine or tryptophan. Fields, in order: CDR3 DNA, CDR3 protein, clone size, V gene, J gene, D gene. D genes are given only for firm matches. Clone sizes are given selectively: once, few, many, or a class where the clone is expanded.

DNA: TGTGCCAGCAGCGTAGGGGCAGGGTTTACCACAGATACGCAGTATTTT; CDR3: CASSVGAGFTTDTQYF; size: NA; V: TRBV9; J: TRBJ2-3; D: NA
DNA: TGTGCCAGCAGCCCACAGAGGGGAGGGAACACTGAAGCTTTCTTT; CDR3: CASSPQRGGNTEAFF; size: once; V: TRBV5-4; J: TRBJ1-1; D: NA
DNA: TGTGCCAGCAGCGTAAGGTCAGGGGACTACGAGCAGTACTTC; CDR3: CASSVRSGDYEQYF; size: NA; V: TRBV9; J: TRBJ2-7; D: NA
DNA: TGTGCCAGCAGCTTGGAAGCTCATTCCTACGAGCAGTACTTC; CDR3: CASSLEAHSYEQYF; size: NA; V: TRBV5-4; J: TRBJ2-7; D: NA
DNA: TGTGCCAGCAGGTTAGCGGGAGGGCCCCACAATGAGCAGTTCTTC; CDR3: CASRLAGGPHNEQFF; size: NA; V: TRBV7-9; J: TRBJ2-1; D: TRBD2
DNA: TGTGCCAGCACCCAGGACTCACATGAGCAGTTCTTC; CDR3: CASTQDSHEQFF; size: NA; V: TRBV2; J: TRBJ2-1; D: NA
DNA: TGTGCCAGCAGTGAACAGATAAACTATGGCTACACCTTC; CDR3: CASSEQINYGYTF; size: NA; V: TRBV2; J: TRBJ1-2; D: NA
DNA: TGTGCCAGCAGCCAAGGGACACCGAACACCGGGGAGCTGTTTTTT; CDR3: CASSQGTPNTGELFF; size: NA; V: TRBV4-2; J: TRBJ2-2; D: NA
DNA: TGTGCCAGCAGTGGACACATGAACACCGGGGAGCTGTTTTTT; CDR3: CASSGHMNTGELFF; size: NA; V: TRBV28; J: TRBJ2-2; D: NA
DNA: TGCGCCAGCAGCCAAGAATTTGGAGCGGCAGCCAATTCACCCCTCCACTTT; CDR3: CASSQEFGAAANSPLHF; size: NA; V: TRBV4-1; J: TRBJ1-6; D: NA
DNA: TGCGCCAGCAGCTTGGTGCGGTTGAACACCGGGGAGCTGTTTTTT; CDR3: CASSLVRLNTGELFF; size: NA; V: TRBV5-1; J: TRBJ2-2; D: NA
DNA: TGCGCCAGCAGTAGGCGGACTAGCGGACCCTACGAGCAGTACTTC; CDR3: CASSRRTSGPYEQYF; size: NA; V: TRBV10-1; J: TRBJ2-7; D: TRBD2
DNA: TGTGCCAGCAGCCCCAGGGACTTCGAAGGGCTTAGCGAGCAGTACTTC; CDR3: CASSPRDFEGLSEQYF; size: NA; V: TRBV9; J: TRBJ2-7; D: NA
DNA: TGTGCCAGCTCACCTAATAGACAGGGGGCAAGTGTCAATGAAGCTTTCTTT; CDR3: CASSPNRQGASVNEAFF; size: once; V: TRBV18; J: TRBJ1-1; D: TRBD1
DNA: TGTGCTAGTGGTCAACAGGGGGCGGAGTCCTACGAGCAGTACTTC; CDR3: CASGQQGAESYEQYF; size: NA; V: TRBV12-5; J: TRBJ2-7; D: TRBD1
DNA: TGTGCCAGCACCCTTTCTGGGGGGGGCTACAATGAGCAGTTCTTC; CDR3: CASTLSGGGYNEQFF; size: NA; V: TRBV7-9; J: TRBJ2-1; D: TRBD2
DNA: TGTGCCAGCAGTTACTCGGCAGTCACTAACTATGGCTACACCTTC; CDR3: CASSYSAVTNYGYTF; size: once; V: TRBV6-5; J: TRBJ1-2; D: NA
DNA: TGTGCCAGCAGCGAGACTAGCGGAGTTTACAATGAGCAGTTCTTC; CDR3: CASSETSGVYNEQFF; size: NA; V: TRBV5-5; J: TRBJ2-1; D: TRBD2
DNA: TGTGCCAGCAGGTCTAGCGTTGACCGAGAGACCCAGTACTTC; CDR3: CASRSSVDRETQYF; size: few; V: TRBV6-5; J: TRBJ2-5; D: NA
DNA: TGTGCCAGCAGTACCTGGTCGGACCAAGAGACCCAGTACTTC; CDR3: CASSTWSDQETQYF; size: NA; V: TRBV6-5; J: TRBJ2-5; D: NA
DNA: TGCGCCAGCAGCCAAGAGGCTTCGCAGGCCCGGGGTCCCCAGCATTTT; CDR3: CASSQEASQARGPQHF; size: few; V: TRBV4-3; J: TRBJ1-5; D: NA
DNA: TGTGCCAGCAGTCCTAGAGGACAGGCACTTATTAATAGCTCCTACAATGAGCAGTTCTTC; CDR3: CASSPRGQALINSSYNEQFF; size: NA; V: TRBV27; J: TRBJ2-1; D: TRBD1
DNA: TGCAGCGTTGAGGCTGAATCCTACGAGCAGTACTTC; CDR3: CSVEAESYEQYF; size: few; V: TRBV29-1; J: TRBJ2-7; D: NA
DNA: TGCGCCAGCAGCCAAGTATTGGACAGGGGGCGCGAGCAGTACTTC; CDR3: CASSQVLDRGREQYF; size: NA; V: TRBV4-1; J: TRBJ2-7; D: TRBD1
DNA: TGTGCCATCAGTGAGCCCGGGGCTAGCGGTAGGTACGAGCAGTACTTC; CDR3: CAISEPGASGRYEQYF; size: NA; V: TRBV10-3; J: TRBJ2-7; D: TRBD2
DNA: TGTGCCAGCAGCTTAATCAGGACTAGCGGGATAGTCGATGAGCAGTTCTTC; CDR3: CASSLIRTSGIVDEQFF; size: NA; V: TRBV7-9; J: TRBJ2-1; D: TRBD2
DNA: TGTGCCAGCAGTTTAGGCAGGGGGGTCTACGAGCAGTACTTC; CDR3: CASSLGRGVYEQYF; size: NA; V: TRBV27; J: TRBJ2-7; D: NA
DNA: TGCAGCGTGGCTGGGACTAGCGGCAGTTCCTACGAGCAGTACTTC; CDR3: CSVAGTSGSSYEQYF; size: NA; V: TRBV29-1; J: TRBJ2-7; D: TRBD2